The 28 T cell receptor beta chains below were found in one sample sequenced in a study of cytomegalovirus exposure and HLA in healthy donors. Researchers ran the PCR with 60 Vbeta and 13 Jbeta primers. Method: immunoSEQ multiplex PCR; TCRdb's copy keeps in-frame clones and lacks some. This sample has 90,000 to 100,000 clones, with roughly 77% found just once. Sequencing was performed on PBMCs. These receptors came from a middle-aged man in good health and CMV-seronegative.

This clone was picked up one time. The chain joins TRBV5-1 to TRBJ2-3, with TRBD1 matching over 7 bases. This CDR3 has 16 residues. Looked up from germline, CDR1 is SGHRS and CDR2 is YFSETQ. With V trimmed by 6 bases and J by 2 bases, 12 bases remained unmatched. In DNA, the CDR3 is TGCGCCAGCACCCTCGGGACAGCTGTTCTCACAGATACGCAGTATTTT. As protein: CASTLGTAVLTDTQYF.

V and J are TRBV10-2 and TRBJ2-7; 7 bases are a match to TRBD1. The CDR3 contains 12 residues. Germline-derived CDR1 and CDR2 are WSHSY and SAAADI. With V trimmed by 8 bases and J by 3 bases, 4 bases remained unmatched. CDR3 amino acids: CASSTGIYEQYF. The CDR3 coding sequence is TGCGCCAGCTCGACAGGGATCTACGAGCAGTACTTC.

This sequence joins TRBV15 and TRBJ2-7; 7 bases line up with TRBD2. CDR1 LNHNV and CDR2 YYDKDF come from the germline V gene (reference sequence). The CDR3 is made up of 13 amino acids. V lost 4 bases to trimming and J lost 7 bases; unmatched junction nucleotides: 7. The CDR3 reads CATSIGLVGEQYF. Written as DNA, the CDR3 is TGTGCCACCAGCATAGGACTAGTGGGAGAGCAGTACTTC. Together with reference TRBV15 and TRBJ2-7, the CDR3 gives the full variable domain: DAMVIQNPRYQVTQFGKPVTLSCSQTLNHNVMYWYQQKSSQAPKLLFHYYDKDFNNEADTPDNFQSRRPNTSFCFLDIRSPGLGDTAMYLCATSIGLVGEQYFGPGTRLTVT.

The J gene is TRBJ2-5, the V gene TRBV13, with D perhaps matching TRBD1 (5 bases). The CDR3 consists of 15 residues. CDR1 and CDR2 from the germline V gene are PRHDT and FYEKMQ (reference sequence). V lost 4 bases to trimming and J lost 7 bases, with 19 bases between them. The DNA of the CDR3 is TGTGCCAGCAGCTCCACCCCTACAGGTTCGAGGACCCAGTACTTC. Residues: CASSSTPTGSRTQYF.

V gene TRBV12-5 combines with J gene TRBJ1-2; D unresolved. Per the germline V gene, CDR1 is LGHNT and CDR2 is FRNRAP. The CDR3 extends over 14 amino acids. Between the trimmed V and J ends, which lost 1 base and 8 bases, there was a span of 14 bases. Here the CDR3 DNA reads TGTGCTAGTGGTTTGGGCCTGAAAGCAGGCGGCTACACCTTC. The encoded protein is CASGLGLKAGGYTF.

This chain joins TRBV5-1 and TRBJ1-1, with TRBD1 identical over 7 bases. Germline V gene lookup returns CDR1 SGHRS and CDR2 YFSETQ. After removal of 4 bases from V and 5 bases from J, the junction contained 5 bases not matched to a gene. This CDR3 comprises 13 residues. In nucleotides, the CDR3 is TGCGCCAGCAGCAGGGACAGTAAAACTGAAGCTTTCTTT. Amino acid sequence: CASSRDSKTEAFF.

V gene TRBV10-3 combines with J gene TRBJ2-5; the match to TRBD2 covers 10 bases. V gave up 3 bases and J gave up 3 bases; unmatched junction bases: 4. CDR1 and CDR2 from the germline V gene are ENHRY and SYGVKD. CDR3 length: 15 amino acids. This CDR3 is CAISDASGGKETQYF. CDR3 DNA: TGTGCCATCAGTGACGCTAGCGGGGGCAAAGAGACCCAGTACTTC.

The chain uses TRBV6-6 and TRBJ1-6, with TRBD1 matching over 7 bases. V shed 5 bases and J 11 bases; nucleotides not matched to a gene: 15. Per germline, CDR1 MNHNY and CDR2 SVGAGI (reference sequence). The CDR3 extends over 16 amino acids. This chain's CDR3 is CASSTNRQGWGAPLHF. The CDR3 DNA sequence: TGTGCCAGCAGTACTAATCGACAGGGCTGGGGTGCACCCCTCCACTTT.

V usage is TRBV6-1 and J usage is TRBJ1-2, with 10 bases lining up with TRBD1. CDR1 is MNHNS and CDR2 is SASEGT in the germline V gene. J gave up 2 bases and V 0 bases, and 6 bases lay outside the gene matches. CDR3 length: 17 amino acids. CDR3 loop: CASSEAGTGVFNYGYTF. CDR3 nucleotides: TGTGCCAGCAGTGAAGCAGGGACAGGGGTATTCAACTATGGCTACACCTTC.

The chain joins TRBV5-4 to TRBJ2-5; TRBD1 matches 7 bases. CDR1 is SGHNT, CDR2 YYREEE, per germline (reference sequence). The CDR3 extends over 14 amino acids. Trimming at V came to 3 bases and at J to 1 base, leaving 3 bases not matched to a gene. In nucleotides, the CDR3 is TGTGCCAGCAGCTCGGGACAGTCCCAAGAGACCCAGTACTTC. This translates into CASSSGQSQETQYF.

In DNA, the CDR3 is TGTGCCAGCAGCCAGGGGGGCAGCAATCAGCCCCAGCATTTT. It is translated as CASSQGGSNQPQHF. The J gene is TRBJ1-5, the V gene TRBV28; 7 bases fit TRBD1. The CDR3 loop spans 14 amino acids. CDR1 MDHEN and CDR2 SYDVKM come from the germline V gene. The V segment lost 6 bases and the J segment 1 base; nucleotides outside the gene matches: 3.

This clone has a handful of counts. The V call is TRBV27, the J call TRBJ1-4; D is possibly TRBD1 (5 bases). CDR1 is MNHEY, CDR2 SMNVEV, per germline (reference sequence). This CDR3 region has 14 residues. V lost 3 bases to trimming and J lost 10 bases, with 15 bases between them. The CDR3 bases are TGTGCCAGCAGTTTCGGTGGGGTAGGGGCAAAACTGTTTTTT. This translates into CASSFGGVGAKLFF.

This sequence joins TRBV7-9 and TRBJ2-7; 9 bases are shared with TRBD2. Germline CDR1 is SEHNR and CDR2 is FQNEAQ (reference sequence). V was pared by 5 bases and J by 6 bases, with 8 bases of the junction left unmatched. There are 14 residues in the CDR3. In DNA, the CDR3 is TGTGCCAGCAGCCGAAGCGGGGGGCGGGGCGAGCAGTACTTC. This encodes CASSRSGGRGEQYF.

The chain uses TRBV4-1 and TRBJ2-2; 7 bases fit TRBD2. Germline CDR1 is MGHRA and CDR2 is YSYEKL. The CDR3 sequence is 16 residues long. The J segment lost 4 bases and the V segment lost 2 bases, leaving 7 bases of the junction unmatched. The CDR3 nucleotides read TGCGCCAGCAGCCAACCCGGTACTAGCGTCACCGGGGAGCTGTTTTTT. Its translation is CASSQPGTSVTGELFF.

The CDR3 sequence: CASCFSFGLAGAGGDEQYF. The CDR3 region has the DNA TGTGCCAGCTGTTTTTCTTTTGGACTAGCGGGGGCAGGTGGGGACGAGCAGTACTTC. V gene TRBV11-2 combines with J gene TRBJ2-7, with 13 positions matching TRBD2. The trim removed 8 bases at V and 5 bases at J, leaving 21 bases unmatched. CDR1 is SGHAT and CDR2 is FQNNGV in the germline V gene. The CDR3 is 19 amino acids.

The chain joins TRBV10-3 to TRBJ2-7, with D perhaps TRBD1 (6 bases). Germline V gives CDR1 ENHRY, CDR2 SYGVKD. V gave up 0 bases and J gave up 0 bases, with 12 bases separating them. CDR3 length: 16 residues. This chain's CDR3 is CAISESGQGISYEQYF. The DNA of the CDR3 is TGTGCCATCAGTGAGTCAGGGCAGGGGATCTCCTACGAGCAGTACTTC.

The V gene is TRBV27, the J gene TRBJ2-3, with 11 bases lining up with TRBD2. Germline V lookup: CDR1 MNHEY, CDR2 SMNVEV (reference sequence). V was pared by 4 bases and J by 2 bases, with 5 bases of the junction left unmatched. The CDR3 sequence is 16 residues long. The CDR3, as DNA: TGTGCCAGCAGTTCAAGACTAGCGGGGATCACAGATACGCAGTATTTT. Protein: CASSSRLAGITDTQYF.

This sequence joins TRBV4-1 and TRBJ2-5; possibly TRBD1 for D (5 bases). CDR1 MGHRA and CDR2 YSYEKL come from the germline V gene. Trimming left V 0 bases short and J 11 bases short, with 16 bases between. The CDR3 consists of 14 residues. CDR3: CASSQDFPGAGQYF. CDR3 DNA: TGCGCCAGCAGCCAAGATTTTCCGGGCGCAGGGCAGTACTTC.

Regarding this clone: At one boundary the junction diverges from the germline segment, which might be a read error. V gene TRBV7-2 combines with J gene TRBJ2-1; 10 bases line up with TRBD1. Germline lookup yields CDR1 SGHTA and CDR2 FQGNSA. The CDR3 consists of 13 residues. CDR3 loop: CASSLSSGQGLVF. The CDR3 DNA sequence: TGTGCCAGCAGCTTAAGTTCGGGACAGGGGCTCGTCTTC.

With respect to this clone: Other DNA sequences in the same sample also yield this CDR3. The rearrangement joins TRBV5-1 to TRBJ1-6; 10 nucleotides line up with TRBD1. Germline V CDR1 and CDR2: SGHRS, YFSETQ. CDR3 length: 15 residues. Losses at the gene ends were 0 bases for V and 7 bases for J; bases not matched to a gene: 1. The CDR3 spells CASSLGGQGNSPLHF. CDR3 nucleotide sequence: TGCGCCAGCAGCTTGGGGGGACAGGGGAATTCACCCCTCCACTTT.

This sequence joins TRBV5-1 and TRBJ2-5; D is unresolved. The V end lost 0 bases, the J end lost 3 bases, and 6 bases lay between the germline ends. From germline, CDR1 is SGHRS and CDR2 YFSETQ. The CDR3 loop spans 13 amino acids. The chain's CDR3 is CASSLGHKETQYF. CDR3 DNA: TGCGCCAGCAGCTTGGGGCACAAAGAGACCCAGTACTTC.

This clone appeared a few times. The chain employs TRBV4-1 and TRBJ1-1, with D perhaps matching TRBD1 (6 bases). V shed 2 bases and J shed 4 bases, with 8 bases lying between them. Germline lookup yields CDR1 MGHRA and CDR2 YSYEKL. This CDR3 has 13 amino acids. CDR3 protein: CASSQQQGTEAFF. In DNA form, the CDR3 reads TGCGCCAGCAGCCAACAACAGGGCACTGAAGCTTTCTTT.

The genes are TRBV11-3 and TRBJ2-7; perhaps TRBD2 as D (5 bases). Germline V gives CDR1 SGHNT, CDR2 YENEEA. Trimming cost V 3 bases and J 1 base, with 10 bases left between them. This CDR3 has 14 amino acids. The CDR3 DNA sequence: TGTGCCAGCAGCTTGAACTCGGGGTCCTACGAGCAGTACTTC. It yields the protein CASSLNSGSYEQYF.

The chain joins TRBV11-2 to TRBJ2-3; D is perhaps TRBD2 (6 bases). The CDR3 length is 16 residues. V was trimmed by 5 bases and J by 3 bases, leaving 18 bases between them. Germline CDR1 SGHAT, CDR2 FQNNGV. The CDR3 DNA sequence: TGTGCCAGCAGCACCTTACGGGGGAGGACTACAGATACGCAGTATTTT. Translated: CASSTLRGRTTDTQYF.

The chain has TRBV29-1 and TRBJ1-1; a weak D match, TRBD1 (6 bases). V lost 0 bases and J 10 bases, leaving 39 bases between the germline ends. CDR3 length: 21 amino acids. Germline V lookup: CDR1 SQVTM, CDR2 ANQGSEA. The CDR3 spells CSVEDFPGEWQTRDLNIGAFF. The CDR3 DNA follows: TGCAGCGTTGAAGATTTTCCAGGGGAATGGCAGACACGGGACCTTAATATTGGAGCTTTCTTT.

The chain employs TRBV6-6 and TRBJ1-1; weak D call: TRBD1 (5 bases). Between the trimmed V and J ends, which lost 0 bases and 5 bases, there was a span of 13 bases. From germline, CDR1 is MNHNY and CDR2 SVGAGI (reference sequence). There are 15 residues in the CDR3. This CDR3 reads CASSYSRGFSTEAFF. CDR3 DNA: TGTGCCAGCAGTTACTCAAGGGGATTTTCGACTGAAGCTTTCTTT.

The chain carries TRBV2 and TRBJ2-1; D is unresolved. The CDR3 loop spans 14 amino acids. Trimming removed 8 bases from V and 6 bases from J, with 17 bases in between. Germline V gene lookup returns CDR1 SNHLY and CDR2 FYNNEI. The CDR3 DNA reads TGTGCCAGCTCTGCACTAACCTTGGGCAATGAGCAGTTCTTC. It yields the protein CASSALTLGNEQFF.

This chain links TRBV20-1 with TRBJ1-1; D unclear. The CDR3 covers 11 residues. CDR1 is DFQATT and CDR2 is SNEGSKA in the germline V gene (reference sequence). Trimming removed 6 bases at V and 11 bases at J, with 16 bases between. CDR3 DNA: TGCAGTGCAGCAGCGGGCCTACCCGCTTTCTTT. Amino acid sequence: CSAAAGLPAFF.